The rows below give T cell receptor beta chains drawn from one sample of a study of graft-versus-host responses after intestinal transplantation. Profiled with immunoSEQ multiplex PCR; TCRdb holds only in-frame clones, not every one. Of 60,000 to 70,000 clones in the sample, roughly nine tenths were seen once. The material sequenced was ileum tissue, taken around 350 days after transplant. The receptors shown here come from a human patient who received an intestinal transplant, so some T cells may come from the graft donor. CDR3s include the opening cysteine and the closing phenylalanine or tryptophan. The D gene is left open where the match is weak. Clone size is shown for a subset of rows, as once, few, many or a class of expanded clone.

clone_size,d_call,v_call,j_call,cdr3_nt,cdr3_aa
few,-,TRBV10-3,TRBJ1-1,TGTGCCATCAGCGGAGATGGGGGGCTAACTGAAGCTTTCTTT,CAISGDGGLTEAFF
-,TRBD1,TRBV2,TRBJ1-6,TGTGCCAGCGGTTGGGACAGGGGAAGATCACCCCTCCACTTT,CASGWDRGRSPLHF
-,-,TRBV21-1,TRBJ1-3,TGTGCCAGCAGCCCAACGGTAAACACCATATATTTT,CASSPTVNTIYF
medium-sized,-,TRBV23-1,TRBJ2-7,TGCGCCAGCAGTCACTCGCGGAGCTGCAACGAGCAGTACTTC,CASSHSRSCNEQYF
-,TRBD1,TRBV5-5,TRBJ1-1,TGTGCCAGCAGCCTAGGTCCAGGGGGCTCGGAAGCTTTCTTT,CASSLGPGGSEAFF
-,TRBD2,TRBV29-1,TRBJ2-1,TGCAGCGTGGCCGGGACTAGCGGGAGTAATGAGCAGTTCTTC,CSVAGTSGSNEQFF
-,-,TRBV7-2,TRBJ2-2,TGTGCCAGCAGCTTAGATTTCGGGGGCCCCAGCGTTAGGGGGGAGCTGTTTTTT,CASSLDFGGPSVRGELFF
-,TRBD2,TRBV6-5,TRBJ2-1,TGTGCCAGCAGATCGCCGGGACTAGCGGACAATGAGCAGTTCTTC,CASRSPGLADNEQFF
-,-,TRBV29-1,TRBJ2-1,TGCAGCGGGGAGATCTTATACAATGAGCAGTTCTTC,CSGEILYNEQFF
-,-,TRBV21-1,TRBJ1-1,TGTGCCAGCAGCAGCAGGGGGGCGCGGGGCACTGAAGCTTTCTTT,CASSSRGARGTEAFF
-,-,TRBV10-2,TRBJ2-1,TGCGCCAGCAGTGAGATCAGGGCACACAATGAGCAGTTCTTC,CASSEIRAHNEQFF
-,-,TRBV5-4,TRBJ2-2,TGTGCCAGCAGCTTGAACGGGCGGGGCGCCGGGGAGCTGTTTTTT,CASSLNGRGAGELFF
-,TRBD1,TRBV29-1,TRBJ1-1,TGCAGCGTTGGACAGGGTAAAAGGGAAGCTTTCTTT,CSVGQGKREAFF
once,-,TRBV7-7,TRBJ2-1,TGTGCCAGCAGCTTAGGTCAGGGTTTGGACAATGAGCAGTTCTTC,CASSLGQGLDNEQFF
once,TRBD1,TRBV6-4,TRBJ2-2,TGTGCCAGCGGTGCGGGACAGGGAACCGGGGAGCTGTTTTTT,CASGAGQGTGELFF
-,TRBD1,TRBV7-9,TRBJ1-1,TGTGCCAGCAGCTCGAACAGGGGGCGCTTAGGAACTGAAGCTTTCTTT,CASSSNRGRLGTEAFF
-,-,TRBV4-1,TRBJ2-3,TGCGCCAGCAGCCAACTAGGCCTGAGGGGGTTTCTCACAGATACGCAGTATTTT,CASSQLGLRGFLTDTQYF
-,-,TRBV14,TRBJ2-7,TGTGCCAGCAGCCAAGGGGTAGGGGGCTACGAGCAGTACTTC,CASSQGVGGYEQYF
-,TRBD1,TRBV5-1,TRBJ1-2,TGCGCCAGCAAGGAAACGTACAGGGGTTATGGCTACACCTTC,CASKETYRGYGYTF
-,-,TRBV28,TRBJ2-1,TGTGCCAGCAGTTTACGGGGCTCCTACAATGAGCAGTTCTTC,CASSLRGSYNEQFF
-,-,TRBV7-8,TRBJ2-7,TGTGCCAGCAGCTTAAGTTGGGACGAGCAGTACTTC,CASSLSWDEQYF
-,TRBD1,TRBV18,TRBJ1-5,TGTGCCAGCTCCCCCCGACAGGGTAGTCAGCCCCAGCATTTT,CASSPRQGSQPQHF
-,-,TRBV2,TRBJ2-1,TGTGCCAGCAGTGACCAGACTCTGGGCAATGAGCAGTTCTTC,CASSDQTLGNEQFF
-,-,TRBV11-1,TRBJ1-2,TGTGCCAGCAGCTTCTCCAGGGGCAACTATGGCTACACCTTC,CASSFSRGNYGYTF
-,-,TRBV10-3,TRBJ2-5,TGTGCCATCAGTGACCCAAAAGAGACCCAGTACTTC,CAISDPKETQYF
-,-,TRBV28,TRBJ1-5,TGTGCCAGCAGTTTCCGGGGGGTTAATCAGCCCCAGCATTTT,CASSFRGVNQPQHF
-,-,TRBV28,TRBJ2-7,TGTGCCAGCAGTTCACTAGTCGAGCAGTACTTC,CASSSLVEQYF
-,-,TRBV30,TRBJ2-7,TGTGCCTGGAGTGTATCCCAGTACTACGAGCAGTACTTC,CAWSVSQYYEQYF
-,TRBD2,TRBV19,TRBJ2-7,TGTGCCAGTAGCAAACTAGCGGGGGGGCACGAGCAGTACTTC,CASSKLAGGHEQYF
-,-,TRBV7-3,TRBJ2-2,TGTGCCAGCAGCTTAGGCACCGGGGAGCTGTTTTTT,CASSLGTGELFF
-,-,TRBV7-3,TRBJ2-7,TGTGCCAGCAGCTTAGTACGCCTTCACCGCTACGAGCAGTACTTC,CASSLVRLHRYEQYF
-,TRBD1,TRBV28,TRBJ1-5,TGTGCCAGCAGTCGACCGGGACAGGACTGGGGTAGCAATCAGCCCCAGCATTTT,CASSRPGQDWGSNQPQHF
-,TRBD1,TRBV5-1,TRBJ1-1,TGCGCCAGCAGCCTGGGACAGGGGTACACTGAAGCTTTCTTT,CASSLGQGYTEAFF
-,TRBD2,TRBV9,TRBJ2-7,TGTGCCAGCAGCCCAAGAGATACTAGCGGCTCCTACGAGCAGTACTTC,CASSPRDTSGSYEQYF
once,TRBD2,TRBV7-9,TRBJ2-7,TGTGCCAGCAGCTTAATAGGCGGGGGGCGGCGATCCTACGAGCAGTACTTC,CASSLIGGGRRSYEQYF
-,-,TRBV7-9,TRBJ1-4,TGTGCCAGCAGCTTATTGATGGGGGCGGATGAAAAACTGTTTTTT,CASSLLMGADEKLFF
-,-,TRBV2,TRBJ2-3,TGTGCCAGCACAAAGGACGGACGCACAGATACGCAGTATTTT,CASTKDGRTDTQYF
-,-,TRBV6-1,TRBJ1-1,TGTGCCAGCAGTGAAGCGAAGCGTACAAACACTGAAGCTTTCTTT,CASSEAKRTNTEAFF
-,TRBD2,TRBV4-2,TRBJ2-7,TGTGCCAGCAGCCAAGAAGCGGGAGGGCTATACGAGCAGTACTTC,CASSQEAGGLYEQYF
once,TRBD2,TRBV27,TRBJ2-3,TGTGCCAGCAGTTTATATGGCGGGGGGGAGATTTTTGGCGCAGATACGCAGTATTTT,CASSLYGGGEIFGADTQYF